This T cell receptor beta chain was identified in a study of T cell responses to AZD1222 COVID-19 vaccine. Study-level results: Increases in Spike-specific TCR breadth and depth were seen after two AZD1222 doses.

The CDR3 spans 17 residues. CDR1 is MNHNS and CDR2 is SASEGT in the germline V gene. V was pared by 4 bases and J by 1 base, with 10 bases of the junction left unmatched. Using immunoSEQ multiplex PCR, the repertoire was profiled, and TCRdb retains in-frame clones only, with some absent. The sample includes some 140,000 clones, about 93% of them seen just once. In regard to this clone: The target antigen is unknown.

The receptor comes from an adult in good health. The source material was peripheral blood, sampled on day 0 of AZD1222 vaccination. The rearrangement uses TRBV6-1 and TRBJ1-3; 7 nucleotides agree with TRBD1. CDR3 protein: CASSGGLDRESGNTIYF. The CDR3 DNA sequence: TGTGCCAGCAGTGGTGGGCTTGACAGGGAGTCTGGAAACACCATATATTTT.